A single sample is the source of the 21 T cell receptor beta chains below, sequenced in a study of blood T cells in healthy people across ages. Combining a sample-barcoded 5' primer with a J-beta primer mix, a second PCR ran for roughly 6 to 12 cycles. TCRdb re-called the 5' RACE reads with MiXCR, one entry per CDR3 protein. This table has roughly 1,300,000 distinct CDR3 sequences, approximately 59% appearing once. Sequencing was carried out using blood. These TCRs come from a man between 18 and 35 years old in good health.

The chain has TRBV7-2 and TRBJ2-2, with a tentative D call TRBD2 (6 bases). CDR1 is SGHTA and CDR2 is FQGNSA in the germline V gene. This CDR3 has 15 amino acids. V gave up 6 bases and J gave up 4 bases, with 15 bases separating them. CDR3 DNA sequence: TGTGCCAGCAGACTACCTGGACTACTCACCGGGGAGCTGTTTTTT. As protein: CASRLPGLLTGELFF.

The V gene is TRBV7-9, the J gene TRBJ2-7; no firm D call. The V end was cut by 7 bases, the J end by 1 base, with 11 bases between. Germline V gives CDR1 SEHNR, CDR2 FQNEAQ (reference sequence). The CDR3 extends over 13 amino acids. The DNA for the CDR3 is TGTGCCAGCATCGGTATTGAGTCCTACGAGCAGTACTTC. Protein: CASIGIESYEQYF. Based on the CDR3 plus reference TRBV7-9 and TRBJ2-7, the full variable domain is DTGVSQNPRHKITKRGQNVTFRCDPISEHNRLYWYRQTLGQGPEFLTYFQNEAQLEKSRLLSDRFSAERPKGSFSTLEIQRTEQGDSAMYLCASIGIESYEQYFGPGTRLTVT.

This sequence joins TRBV20-1 and TRBJ1-6, with D unclear. This CDR3 has 11 amino acids. Germline V gives CDR1 DFQATT, CDR2 SNEGSKA (reference sequence). The V end lost 5 bases, the J end lost 11 bases, and 10 bases lay between the germline ends. In nucleotides, the CDR3 is TGCAGTGCTGGGATGGTCCCACCCCTCCACTTT. Protein product: CSAGMVPPLHF.

In this sample, this clonotype turned up many times. An end of the junction does not agree with germline; a read error may underlie this. V is TRBV9 and J is TRBJ1-2; D not certain. Germline V gene lookup returns CDR1 SGDLS and CDR2 YYNGEE. The CDR3 extends over 13 amino acids. CDR3 DNA: TGTGCCAGCAGCGCACCCCGCGACTACGGCTACACCTTC. This codes for CASSAPRDYGYTF.

This clonotype has only a few counts. V gene TRBV27 combines with J gene TRBJ2-7; TRBD1 aligns across 10 bases. This CDR3 is built from 14 residues. Trimming cost V 5 bases and J 5 bases; bases outside gene matches: 6. The germline V gene has CDR1 MNHEY and CDR2 SMNVEV (reference sequence). The CDR3 nucleotides are TGTGCCAGCAGTCTCGGGACAGGGGAAAACGAGCAGTACTTC. Translating gives CASSLGTGENEQYF.

The rearrangement links TRBV20-1 to TRBJ2-3, with a weak D call TRBD2 (5 bases). V was clipped by 0 bases and J by 4 bases, with 11 bases between them. The V gene's germline CDR1 is DFQATT and CDR2 SNEGSKA (reference sequence). CDR3 length equals 14 residues. The DNA for the CDR3 is TGCAGTGCTAGAGAGGGAGTTTTCGCAGATACGCAGTATTTT. Translating gives CSAREGVFADTQYF.

The rearrangement links TRBV10-2 to TRBJ1-4; D gene unclear. Germline CDR1 WSHSY, CDR2 SAAADI. Trimming took off 3 bases at V and 5 bases at J, with 7 bases between the two ends. This CDR3 contains 13 residues. CDR3 DNA sequence: TGCGCCAGCAGTGATCAAGTGAATGAAAAACTGTTTTTT. The encoded protein is CASSDQVNEKLFF.

J is TRBJ2-1 and V is TRBV27; 7 bases are a match to TRBD1. This CDR3 contains 16 residues. V gave up 4 bases and J gave up 1 base; unmatched junction bases: 7. Germline loops: CDR1 MNHEY, CDR2 SMNVEV (reference sequence). CDR3 DNA: TGTGCCAGCAGTTCCCAGACAGGGACATCCTACAATGAGCAGTTCTTC. Translated: CASSSQTGTSYNEQFF.

J is TRBJ2-2 and V is TRBV6-5, with 7 bases fitting TRBD1. V was clipped by 7 bases and J by 5 bases; unmatched bases: 4. The germline V gene encodes CDR1 MNHEY and CDR2 SVGAGI. CDR3 length: 13 residues. The CDR3 protein is CASNPTGTGELFF. The CDR3 DNA reads TGTGCCAGCAATCCGACAGGGACCGGGGAGCTGTTTTTT.

This clonotype was seen only a few times. The genes are TRBV7-2 and TRBJ2-7, with D maybe TRBD2 (6 bases). CDR1 and CDR2 from the germline V gene are SGHTA and FQGNSA. The V and J ends lost 11 bases and 4 bases respectively, with 12 bases between them. The CDR3 sequence is 11 residues long. CDR3 protein: CAVTRGYEQYF. CDR3 in DNA: TGTGCCGTTACCCGGGGGTACGAGCAGTACTTC.

The V and J genes are TRBV6-5 and TRBJ1-3, with D maybe TRBD1 (6 bases). Germline V gene sequence: CDR1 MNHEY, CDR2 SVGAGI. V shed 4 bases and J shed 5 bases, with 15 bases lying between them. The CDR3 length is 15 residues. The CDR3 sequence: CASSLGTPGRNTIYF. CDR3 coding DNA: TGTGCCAGCAGTTTGGGGACACCCGGCCGAAACACCATATATTTT.

This clonotype was observed a handful of times. This sequence joins TRBV4-2 and TRBJ2-1, with unresolved D. Trimming took 2 bases from V and 4 from J, leaving 6 bases between them. The CDR3 consists of 13 residues. Germline V gene sequence: CDR1 LGHNA, CDR2 YNFKEQ. The CDR3 nucleotides read TGTGCCAGCAGCCAAACCCTATACAATGAGCAGTTCTTC. Residues: CASSQTLYNEQFF.

The chain uses TRBV11-2 and TRBJ2-4; D possibly corresponds to TRBD1 (6 bases). Trimming removed 4 bases at V and 6 bases at J, with 13 bases between. This CDR3 region has 14 residues. Germline loops: CDR1 SGHAT, CDR2 FQNNGV. The CDR3 spells CASSSDRSGNIQYF. The CDR3 DNA reads as TGTGCCAGCAGCTCAGACAGGTCCGGAAACATTCAGTACTTC.

This clonotype appeared a few times. The chain has TRBV5-1 and TRBJ2-3, with unresolved D. Trimming removed 0 bases at V and 2 bases at J, with 4 bases between. The CDR3 loop spans 13 amino acids. Germline V CDR1 and CDR2: SGHRS, YFSETQ. Here the CDR3 reads CASSLDNTDTQYF. The CDR3 coding sequence is TGCGCCAGCAGCTTGGACAACACAGATACGCAGTATTTT.

The V and J genes are TRBV29-1 and TRBJ2-3; possible D gene TRBD2, 5 bases. Trimming took 0 bases from V and 5 from J, leaving 12 bases between them. Germline CDR1 and CDR2: SQVTM and ANQGSEA. This CDR3 has 14 residues. This chain's CDR3 is CSVEEPIREDTQYF. CDR3 DNA sequence: TGCAGCGTTGAAGAGCCGATCCGGGAAGATACGCAGTATTTT.

The J gene is TRBJ2-1, the V gene TRBV27; TRBD2 matches at 12 bases. The CDR3 is made up of 15 amino acids. Germline V gives CDR1 MNHEY, CDR2 SMNVEV (reference sequence). The V gene end was trimmed by 3 bases and the J gene end by 8 bases; junction bases not matched to a gene: 5. CDR3 region: CASSFLAGGVDEQFF. The CDR3 region has the DNA TGTGCCAGCAGTTTTCTAGCGGGGGGGGTCGATGAGCAGTTCTTC.

This clonotype showed up just a few times. V is TRBV28 and J is TRBJ2-4, with no clear D. CDR1 and CDR2 from the germline V gene are MDHEN and SYDVKM. The V gene lost 4 bases and the J gene lost 0 bases, with 10 bases spanning the gap. The CDR3 sequence is 15 residues long. The CDR3 protein is CASSSGPPAKNIQYF. The CDR3 DNA reads TGTGCCAGCAGTTCTGGACCCCCAGCCAAAAACATTCAGTACTTC.

This rearrangement joins TRBV7-6 to TRBJ2-3, with 10 bases lining up with TRBD2. Germline CDR1 SGHVS, CDR2 FNYEAQ. This CDR3 has 15 residues. J was trimmed by 4 bases and V by 5 bases; bases with no gene match: 6. CDR3 DNA: TGTGCCAGCAGCCCGGGACTAGCGAGTTCAGATACGCAGTATTTT. As protein: CASSPGLASSDTQYF. The full variable domain, with the rest looked up from reference TRBV7-6 and TRBJ2-3, is GAGVSQSPRYKVTKRGQDVALRCDPISGHVSLYWYRQALGQGPEFLTYFNYEAQQDKSGLPNDRFSAERPEGSISTLTIQRTEQRDSAMYRCASSPGLASSDTQYFGPGTRLTVL.

The genes are TRBV20-1 and TRBJ2-1; 9 bases are a match to TRBD2. CDR1 DFQATT and CDR2 SNEGSKA come from the germline V gene (reference sequence). With V trimmed by 5 bases and J by 0 bases, 5 bases remained unmatched. CDR3 length: 15 residues. The CDR3 nucleotides read TGCAGTGCTTTCCTGACTAGCGGCTCCTACAATGAGCAGTTCTTC. Its protein is CSAFLTSGSYNEQFF.

The chain employs TRBV6-5 and TRBJ1-5; D not resolved. V dropped 0 bases and J dropped 2 bases, with 11 bases sitting between them. This CDR3 comprises 16 residues. Germline CDR1 and CDR2: MNHEY and SVGAGI. DNA of the CDR3: TGTGCCAGCAGTTACTCGGGAGAGGGAGGCAATCAGCCCCAGCATTTT. Translating it yields CASSYSGEGGNQPQHF.

Only a few counts were recorded for this clonotype. The V and J genes are TRBV29-1 and TRBJ2-5; a weak D match, TRBD2 (5 bases). Trimming shortened V by 8 bases and J by 0 bases, and 13 bases separated the two germline ends. Germline values: CDR1 SQVTM, CDR2 ANQGSEA. This CDR3 spans 13 amino acids. The CDR3 nucleotides are TGCAGCTATACCGGACTCAACCAAGAGACCCAGTACTTC. It encodes CSYTGLNQETQYF.